These T cell receptor beta chains were read from a single sample in a study of blood T cell repertoires in COVID-19. This table comes from immunoSEQ multiplex PCR, and its TCRdb copy is limited to in-frame clones, with some not included. The sample consists of 300,000 to 450,000 clones, approximately 89% of them appearing once. The specimen sequenced was peripheral blood. Receptors were obtained from a woman between 55 and 75 years old with COVID-19, enrolled during active disease. Both conserved end residues are part of each CDR3. A D gene is named only where the DNA matches it firmly. Size is stated for part of the rows, as once, few or many counts, or as a class when the clone is expanded.

V gene	clone size	D gene	J gene	CDR3 protein	CDR3 DNA
TRBV30	.	.	TRBJ1-3	CAWSVLPSGNTIYF	TGTGCCTGGAGTGTACTGCCCTCTGGAAACACCATATATTTT
TRBV5-1	.	TRBD1	TRBJ1-2	CASSFGDRENYGYTF	TGCGCCAGCAGCTTCGGGGACAGGGAAAACTATGGCTACACCTTC
TRBV6-4	.	TRBD2	TRBJ2-7	CASIVGRGGLRDSSYEQYF	TGTGCCAGCATCGTCGGGCGGGGGGGCCTTAGGGATTCTTCCTACGAGCAGTACTTC
TRBV11-1	.	.	TRBJ1-6	CASSLVPGNSPLHF	TGTGCCAGCAGCTTAGTCCCCGGGAATTCACCCCTCCACTTT
TRBV23-1	.	.	TRBJ2-1	CASSQSWGLVSNEQFF	TGCGCCAGCAGTCAATCGTGGGGGCTCGTATCCAATGAGCAGTTCTTC
TRBV27	.	.	TRBJ2-5	CASSLRGGLHQETQYF	TGTGCCAGCAGTTTAAGGGGGGGACTACACCAAGAGACCCAGTACTTC
TRBV6-2/TRBV6-3	once	TRBD1	TRBJ1-2	CASSYSTGGDYGYTF	TGTGCCAGCAGTTATTCCACAGGGGGGGACTATGGCTACACCTTC
TRBV5-1	.	TRBD2	TRBJ2-1	CASSLALAGGYNEQFF	TGCGCCAGCAGCTTGGCTCTAGCGGGGGGATACAATGAGCAGTTCTTC
TRBV5-1	.	TRBD1	TRBJ2-7	CASRKGTGANEQYF	TGCGCCAGCAGAAAGGGGACAGGGGCCAACGAGCAGTACTTC
TRBV6-1	.	.	TRBJ1-6	CASSEGTLNSPLHF	TGTGCCAGCAGTGAAGGGACTCTGAATTCACCCCTCCACTTT
TRBV24-1	.	.	TRBJ1-2	CANASWGEGSAVLDYGYTF	TGTGCCAACGCTAGTTGGGGGGAAGGTTCGGCAGTATTGGACTATGGCTACACCTTC
TRBV9	few	.	TRBJ1-3	CASSANTGRSGNTIYF	TGTGCCAGCAGCGCCAACACAGGGCGCTCTGGAAACACCATATATTTT
TRBV10-3	.	.	TRBJ1-5	CAISESTGQPQHF	TGTGCCATCAGTGAGTCTACGGGTCAGCCCCAGCATTTT
TRBV11-2	few	TRBD1	TRBJ1-3	CASSLRPTDRAGNTIYF	TGTGCCAGCAGCCTCCGCCCGACGGACAGGGCTGGAAACACCATATATTTT
TRBV4-1	.	.	TRBJ2-2	CASSPLSTGSRTGELFF	TGCGCCAGCAGCCCACTATCTACAGGGTCGAGGACCGGGGAGCTGTTTTTT
TRBV5-1	.	TRBD2	TRBJ2-3	CASSWAPSGGGTDTQYF	TGCGCCAGCAGCTGGGCGCCTAGCGGGGGGGGCACAGATACGCAGTATTTT
TRBV6-1	.	TRBD1	TRBJ2-7	CASSDFGTGVFNDEQYF	TGTGCCAGCAGTGACTTCGGGACAGGGGTGTTTAACGACGAGCAGTACTTC
TRBV18	.	.	TRBJ1-5	CASSPGADNQPQHF	TGTGCCAGCTCACCTGGGGCAGATAATCAGCCCCAGCATTTT
TRBV7-3	once	TRBD1	TRBJ2-2	CASSRQGSSNTGELFF	TGTGCCAGCAGCCGACAGGGTTCATCGAACACCGGGGAGCTGTTTTTT
TRBV15	.	.	TRBJ2-4	CATSRDPGAKNIQYF	TGTGCCACCAGCAGAGATCCAGGGGCTAAAAACATTCAGTACTTC
TRBV5-1	.	TRBD2	TRBJ2-2	CASSLVTSLNTGELFF	TGCGCCAGCAGCTTGGTGACTAGCTTAAACACCGGGGAGCTGTTTTTT